This T cell receptor (beta chain) came from a study of blood T cell repertoires in COVID-19. About the research overall: Samples came from the United States, Italy and Spain, spanning acute and convalescent COVID-19. Sources were T cells, B-cell-depleted T cells, or PBMCs; the material itself was cDNA or gDNA.

Trimming left V 11 bases short and J 1 base short, with 11 bases between. Germline lookup yields CDR1 ENHRY and CDR2 SYGVKD. The CDR3 totals 13 residues. The table came from immunoSEQ multiplex PCR; TCRdb's copy has only in-frame clones and leaves some out. The sample consists of about 40,000 clones, roughly 80% of them appearing once. The sequence was collected from a woman aged 55-69 years with acute or convalescent COVID-19. Specimen: peripheral blood. The rearrangement links TRBV10-3 to TRBJ2-2; TRBD1 might be the D (6 bases). The CDR3 sequence is CAAYRENTGELFF. The CDR3 DNA sequence: TGTGCCGCCTACAGGGAGAACACCGGGGAGCTGTTTTTT.